The clone carrying this TCR beta chain was counted a few times. This record comes from a study of blood T cells in healthy people across ages. V trimming: 3 bases; J trimming: 5 bases; junction bases outside the gene matches: 9. Germline V gene sequence: CDR1 GTSNPN, CDR2 SVGIG (reference sequence). The CDR3 spans 14 residues. The authors ran a second PCR of 7 to 11 cycles using a sample-barcoded 5' primer and a J-beta primer mix. Via MiXCR, TCRdb re-called the 5' RACE reads, giving one row per CDR3 protein. The sample includes about 1.7 million distinct CDR3 sequences, 25% to 30% of them seen just once.

This sequence was found in a woman in her 30s in good health. Input material: blood. The chain joins TRBV30 to TRBJ2-5; 7 nucleotides align to TRBD1. CDR3 amino acids: CAWSATGVLETQYF. CDR3 sequence (DNA): TGTGCCTGGAGCGCCACAGGGGTTTTGGAGACCCAGTACTTC.